The 5 T cell receptor beta chains reported below all come from one sample, sequenced in a study of blood T cell repertoires in COVID-19. Profiled with immunoSEQ multiplex PCR; TCRdb holds only in-frame clones, not every one. Of nearly 40,000 clones listed, about four fifths are singletons. Sequences were obtained from peripheral blood. These receptors were taken from a middle-aged man with active or convalescent COVID-19.

The rearrangement joins TRBV3-1 (or the pseudogene TRBV3-2) to TRBJ2-2; 13 nucleotides align to TRBD2. V lost 0 bases, J lost 4 bases, and 8 bases stayed unmatched. CDR3 size: 19 residues. Germline CDR1 and CDR2: LGHDT and YNNKEL (reference sequence). The CDR3 coding sequence is TGTGCCAGCAGCCAAGAATTTCGACTAGCGGGGGGAGGCACCGGGGAGCTGTTTTTT. It specifies CASSQEFRLAGGGTGELFF.

The rearrangement links TRBV5-4 to TRBJ1-1; 12 nucleotides agree with TRBD1. Germline CDR1 reads SGHNT; CDR2 reads YYREEE (reference sequence). The CDR3 runs to 16 residues. After removal of 4 bases from V and 2 bases from J, the junction contained 6 bases not matched to a gene. CDR3 residues: CASSAGQGAFNTEAFF. CDR3 DNA sequence: TGTGCCAGCAGCGCGGGACAGGGGGCCTTTAACACTGAAGCTTTCTTT. Full variable domain (missing parts from reference TRBV5-4 and TRBJ1-1): ETGVTQSPTHLIKTRGQQVTLRCSSQSGHNTVSWYQQALGQGPQFIFQYYREEENGRGNFPPRFSGLQFPNYSSELNVNALELDDSALYLCASSAGQGAFNTEAFFGQGTRLTVV.

The rearrangement links TRBV28 to TRBJ2-1, with 10 bases aligning to TRBD1. Germline V CDR1 and CDR2: MDHEN, SYDVKM. Trimming cost V 5 bases and J 7 bases; bases outside gene matches: 11. The CDR3 consists of 16 residues. CDR3 coding DNA: TGTGCCAGCAGTGAGACAGGGGGCGCGAACGGTAATGAGCAGTTCTTC. Translated, it gives CASSETGGANGNEQFF.

This clone has more than one count but fewer than ten. The chain couples TRBV5-4 to TRBJ1-2; 10 bases align to TRBD1. Germline V CDR1 and CDR2: SGHNT, YYREEE (reference sequence). V was clipped by 3 bases and J by 4 bases; unmatched bases: 15. The CDR3 length is 18 residues. The CDR3, as DNA: TGTGCCAGCAGCTCTCATTCACTACGGGGACAGGGGTTCTATGGCTACACCTTC. Protein product: CASSSHSLRGQGFYGYTF.

This chain connects TRBV4-1 to TRBJ2-3; 8 bases are shared with TRBD2. V shed 2 bases, J shed 2 bases, and the junction held 6 bases outside the gene matches. The germline V gene has CDR1 MGHRA and CDR2 YSYEKL. This CDR3 has 16 residues. The CDR3 bases are TGCGCCAGCAGCCAATCTTACGGGGGGGCCACAGATACGCAGTATTTT. Its translation is CASSQSYGGATDTQYF.